This T cell receptor (beta chain) comes out of a study of T cells in Graves' hyperthyroidism and ophthalmopathy. Amplification of TCR beta CDR3 regions used RNA as the template. The HTBI primer set was used in a first-round RT-PCR of the TCR CDR3. TCRdb reprocessed the multiplex PCR reads with MiXCR, giving one entry per CDR3 protein. The table records some 580,000 distinct CDR3 sequences, roughly 15% of them present only once. Details on this clonotype: The junction and the germline gene differ at one end; a read error may be behind it.

CDR3 size: 12 residues. Germline V gene sequence: CDR1 SGHNT, CDR2 YENEEA. Patients affected by ophthalmopathy presented a Clinical Activity Score of at least 3, a NOSPECS grade of at least 4, and disease duration below 3 months. This sequence joins TRBV11-3 and TRBJ2-7, with no clear D. This receptor was identified in a woman aged 40 to 50 with Graves' ophthalmopathy. Sample: blood. CDR3: CASSQSFNEQYF. CDR3 nucleotides: TGCGCCAGCAGCCAGTCCTTCAATGAGCAGTACTTC.